Here is one T cell receptor beta chain with its context. Its antigen is not identified. This entry is derived from a study of shared clonotypes between healthy human individuals. Study-level findings and limits: Expectations were that clonotype sharing among donors would be affected by sequencing depth.

Trimming shortened V by 4 bases and J by 6 bases, and 9 bases separated the two germline ends. Germline assignment: CDR1 MGHRA and CDR2 YSYEKL. This CDR3 comprises 13 residues. Donors included only healthy HIV-negative adults lacking recent acute infections or vaccinations. The repertoire was sequenced with immunoSEQ multiplex PCR; TCRdb's copy has only in-frame clones and lacks some. This sample has about 1 million clones, with around 75% found just once. The sequenced sample consisted of memory CD4+ T cells sorted from blood. As for subset: CD45RA-negative fraction. The receptor was isolated from a man aged 18 to 29 in good health. V is TRBV4-1 and J is TRBJ2-2, with D hard to call. CDR3: CASSPPPSGELFF. CDR3 nucleotide sequence: TGCGCCAGCAGCCCGCCCCCCTCCGGGGAGCTGTTTTTT.